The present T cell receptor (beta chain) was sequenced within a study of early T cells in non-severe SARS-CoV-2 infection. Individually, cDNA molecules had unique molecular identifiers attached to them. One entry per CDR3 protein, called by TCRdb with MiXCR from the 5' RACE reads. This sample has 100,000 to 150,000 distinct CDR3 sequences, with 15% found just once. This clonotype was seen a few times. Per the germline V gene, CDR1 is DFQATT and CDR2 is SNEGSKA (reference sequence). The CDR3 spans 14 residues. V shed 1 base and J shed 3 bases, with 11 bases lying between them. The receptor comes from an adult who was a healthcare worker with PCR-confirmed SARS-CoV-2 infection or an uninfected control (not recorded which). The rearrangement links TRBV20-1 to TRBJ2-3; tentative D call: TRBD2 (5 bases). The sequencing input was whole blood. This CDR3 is CSARGTGRTDTQYF. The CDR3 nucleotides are TGCAGTGCTAGAGGGACGGGGAGAACAGATACGCAGTATTTT.